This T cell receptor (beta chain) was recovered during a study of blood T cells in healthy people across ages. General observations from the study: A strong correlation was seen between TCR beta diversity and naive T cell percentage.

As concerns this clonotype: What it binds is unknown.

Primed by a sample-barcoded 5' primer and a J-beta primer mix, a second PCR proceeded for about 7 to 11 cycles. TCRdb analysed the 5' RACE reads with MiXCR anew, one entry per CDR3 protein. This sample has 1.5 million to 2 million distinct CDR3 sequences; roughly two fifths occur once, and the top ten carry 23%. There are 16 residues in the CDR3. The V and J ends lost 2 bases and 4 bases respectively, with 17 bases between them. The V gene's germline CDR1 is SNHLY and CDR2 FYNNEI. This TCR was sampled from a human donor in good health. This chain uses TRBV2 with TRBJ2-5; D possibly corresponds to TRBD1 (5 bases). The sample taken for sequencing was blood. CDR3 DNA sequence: TGTGCCAGCAGTGAATTAGAGCAGGGCGCAGGAGAGACCCAGTACTTC. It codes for CASSELEQGAGETQYF.